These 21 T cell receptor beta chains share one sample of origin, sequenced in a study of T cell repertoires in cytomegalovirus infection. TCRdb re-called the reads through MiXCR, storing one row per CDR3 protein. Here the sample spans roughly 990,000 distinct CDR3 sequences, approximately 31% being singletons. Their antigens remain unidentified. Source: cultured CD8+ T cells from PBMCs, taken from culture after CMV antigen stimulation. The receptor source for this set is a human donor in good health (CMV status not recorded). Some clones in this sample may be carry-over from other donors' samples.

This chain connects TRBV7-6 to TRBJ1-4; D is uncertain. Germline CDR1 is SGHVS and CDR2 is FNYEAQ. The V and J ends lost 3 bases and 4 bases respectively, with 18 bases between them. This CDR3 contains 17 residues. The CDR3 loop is CASSFQDGGAVNEKLFF. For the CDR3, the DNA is TGTGCCAGCAGCTTCCAAGACGGCGGCGCGGTTAATGAAAAACTGTTTTTT.

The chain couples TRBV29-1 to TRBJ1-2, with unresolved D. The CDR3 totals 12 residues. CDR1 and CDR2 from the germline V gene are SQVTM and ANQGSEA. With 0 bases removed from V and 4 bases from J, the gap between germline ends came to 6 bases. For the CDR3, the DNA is TGCAGCGTTGAAGAAGAGACCTATGGCTACACCTTC. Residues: CSVEEETYGYTF.

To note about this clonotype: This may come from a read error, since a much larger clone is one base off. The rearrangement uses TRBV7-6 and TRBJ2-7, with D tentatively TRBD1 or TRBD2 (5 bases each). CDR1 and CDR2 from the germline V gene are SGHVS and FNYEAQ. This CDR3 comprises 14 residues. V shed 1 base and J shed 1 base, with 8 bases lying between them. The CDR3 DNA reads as TGTGCCAGCAGCTTAGGGGGGAATTCCTACGAGCAGTACTTC. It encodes CASSLGGNSYEQYF.

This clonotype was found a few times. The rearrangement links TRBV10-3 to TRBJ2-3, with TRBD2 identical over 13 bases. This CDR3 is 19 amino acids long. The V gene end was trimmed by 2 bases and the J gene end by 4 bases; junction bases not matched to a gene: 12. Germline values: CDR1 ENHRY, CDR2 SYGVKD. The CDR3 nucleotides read TGTGCCATCAGTGAGCCTCCCGGGACTAGCGGGGAGGATCCAGATACGCAGTATTTT. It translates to CAISEPPGTSGEDPDTQYF.

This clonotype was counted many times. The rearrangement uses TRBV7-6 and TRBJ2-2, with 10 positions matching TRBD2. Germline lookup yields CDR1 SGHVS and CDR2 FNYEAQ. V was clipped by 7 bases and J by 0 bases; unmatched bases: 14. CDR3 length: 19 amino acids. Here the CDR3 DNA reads TGTGCCAGCACCAACGATAGGACTAGCGGAGCCCCGAACACCGGGGAGCTGTTTTTT. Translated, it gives CASTNDRTSGAPNTGELFF.

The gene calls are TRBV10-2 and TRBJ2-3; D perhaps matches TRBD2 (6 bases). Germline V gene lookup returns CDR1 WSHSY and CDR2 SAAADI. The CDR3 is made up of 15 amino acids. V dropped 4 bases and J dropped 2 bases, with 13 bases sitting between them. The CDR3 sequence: CASSVRGSSTDTQYF. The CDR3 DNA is TGCGCCAGCAGTGTCCGGGGGTCCTCCACAGATACGCAGTATTTT.

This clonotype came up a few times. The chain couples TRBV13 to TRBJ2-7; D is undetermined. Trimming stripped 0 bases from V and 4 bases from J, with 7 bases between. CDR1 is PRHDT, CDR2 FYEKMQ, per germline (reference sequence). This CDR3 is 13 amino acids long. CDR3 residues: CASSLGDNYEQYF. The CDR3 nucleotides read TGTGCCAGCAGCTTAGGCGACAATTACGAGCAGTACTTC.

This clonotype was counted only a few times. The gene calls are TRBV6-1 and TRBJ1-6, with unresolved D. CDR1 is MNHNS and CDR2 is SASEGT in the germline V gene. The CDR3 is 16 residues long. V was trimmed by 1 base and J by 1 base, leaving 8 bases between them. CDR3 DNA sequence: TGTGCCAGCAGTGAAGAGGCAGGATCCTATAATTCACCCCTCCACTTT. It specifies CASSEEAGSYNSPLHF.

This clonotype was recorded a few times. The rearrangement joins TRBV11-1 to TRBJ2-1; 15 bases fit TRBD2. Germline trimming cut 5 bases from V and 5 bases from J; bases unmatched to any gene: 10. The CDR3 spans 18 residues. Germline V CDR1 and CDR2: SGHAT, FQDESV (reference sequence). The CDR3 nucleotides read TGTGCCAGCAGCCCGGGACTAGCGGGGGGACCTCTCCACAATGAGCAGTTCTTC. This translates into CASSPGLAGGPLHNEQFF.

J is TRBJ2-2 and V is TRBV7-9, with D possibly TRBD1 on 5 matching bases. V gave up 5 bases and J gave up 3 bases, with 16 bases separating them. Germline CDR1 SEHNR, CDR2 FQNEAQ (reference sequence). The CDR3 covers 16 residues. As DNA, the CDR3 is TGTGCCAGCAGCATAGAAAGCCAGGGATACACCGGGGAGCTGTTTTTT. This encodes CASSIESQGYTGELFF.

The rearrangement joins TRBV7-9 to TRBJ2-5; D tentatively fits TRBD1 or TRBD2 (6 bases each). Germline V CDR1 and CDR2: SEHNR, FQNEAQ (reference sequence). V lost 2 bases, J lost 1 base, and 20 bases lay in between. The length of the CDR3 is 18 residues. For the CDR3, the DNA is TGTGCCAGCAGCTTACCCTTTTTGGGGGGCCCGACCCAAGAGACCCAGTACTTC. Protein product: CASSLPFLGGPTQETQYF.

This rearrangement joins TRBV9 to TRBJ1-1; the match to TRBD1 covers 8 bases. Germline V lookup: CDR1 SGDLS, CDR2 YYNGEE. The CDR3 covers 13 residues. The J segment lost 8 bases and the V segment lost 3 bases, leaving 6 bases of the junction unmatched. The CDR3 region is CASSAPGGSEAFF. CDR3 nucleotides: TGTGCCAGCAGCGCCCCAGGGGGCTCGGAAGCTTTCTTT.

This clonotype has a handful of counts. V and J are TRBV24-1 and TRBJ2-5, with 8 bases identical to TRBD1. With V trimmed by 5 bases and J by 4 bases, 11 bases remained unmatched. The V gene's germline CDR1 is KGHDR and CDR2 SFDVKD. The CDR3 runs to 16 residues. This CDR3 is CATSAVGQGPRETQYF. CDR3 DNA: TGTGCCACCAGTGCCGTCGGACAGGGTCCAAGAGAGACCCAGTACTTC.

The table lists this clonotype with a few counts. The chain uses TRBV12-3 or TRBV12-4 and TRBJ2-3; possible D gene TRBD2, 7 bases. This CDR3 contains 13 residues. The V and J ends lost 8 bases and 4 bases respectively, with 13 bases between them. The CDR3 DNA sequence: TGTGCCAGCCGGGGAGGGGGGCCAGATACGCAGTATTTT. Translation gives CASRGGGPDTQYF.

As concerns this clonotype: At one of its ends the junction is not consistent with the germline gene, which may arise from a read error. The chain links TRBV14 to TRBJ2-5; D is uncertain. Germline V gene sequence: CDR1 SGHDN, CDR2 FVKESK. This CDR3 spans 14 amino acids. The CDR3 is CASSHLENQETQYF. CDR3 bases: TGTGCCAGCAGCCACCTTGAAAACCAAGAGACCCAGTACTTT.

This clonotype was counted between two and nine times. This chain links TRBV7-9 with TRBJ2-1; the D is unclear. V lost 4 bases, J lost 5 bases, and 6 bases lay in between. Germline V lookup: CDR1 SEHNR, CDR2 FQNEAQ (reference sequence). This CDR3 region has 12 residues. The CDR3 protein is CASSSTDNEQFF. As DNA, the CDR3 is TGTGCCAGCAGCTCCACAGACAATGAGCAGTTCTTC.

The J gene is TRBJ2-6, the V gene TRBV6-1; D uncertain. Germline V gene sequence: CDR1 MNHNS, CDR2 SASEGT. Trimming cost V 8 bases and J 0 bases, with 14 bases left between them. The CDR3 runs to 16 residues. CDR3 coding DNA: TGTGCCAGCTCTAACCGGGCCCACTCTGGGGCCAACGTCCTGACTTTC. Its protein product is CASSNRAHSGANVLTF.

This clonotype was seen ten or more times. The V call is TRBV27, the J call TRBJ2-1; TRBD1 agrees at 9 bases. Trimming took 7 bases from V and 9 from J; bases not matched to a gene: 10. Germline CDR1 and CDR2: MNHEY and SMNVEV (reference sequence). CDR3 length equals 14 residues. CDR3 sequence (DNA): TGTGCCAGCATGTTTGGACAGGGGTTGACTGAGCAGTTCTTC. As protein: CASMFGQGLTEQFF.

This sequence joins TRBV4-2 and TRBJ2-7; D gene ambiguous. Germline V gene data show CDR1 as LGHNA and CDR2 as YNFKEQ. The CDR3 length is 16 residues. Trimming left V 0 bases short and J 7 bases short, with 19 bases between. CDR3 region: CASSQENPVYTEEQYF. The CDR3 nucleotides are TGTGCCAGCAGCCAAGAAAACCCGGTGTATACGGAGGAGCAGTACTTC.

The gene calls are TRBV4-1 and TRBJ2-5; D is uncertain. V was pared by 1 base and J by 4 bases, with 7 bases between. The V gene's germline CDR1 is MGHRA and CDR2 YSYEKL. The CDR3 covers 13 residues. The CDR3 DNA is TGCGCCAGCAGCCAAGTACTGGCAGAGACCCAGTACTTC. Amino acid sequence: CASSQVLAETQYF.

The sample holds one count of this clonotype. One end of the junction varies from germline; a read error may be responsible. The CDR3 protein is CASSLAPPNTDAFF. The CDR3 region has the DNA TGTGCCAGCAGCTTAGCCCCCCCCAACACTGATGCTTTCTTT. The chain carries TRBV7-4 and TRBJ1-1; D gene unclear. Germline CDR1 SGHVT, CDR2 SQSDAQ. CDR3 length: 14 residues.